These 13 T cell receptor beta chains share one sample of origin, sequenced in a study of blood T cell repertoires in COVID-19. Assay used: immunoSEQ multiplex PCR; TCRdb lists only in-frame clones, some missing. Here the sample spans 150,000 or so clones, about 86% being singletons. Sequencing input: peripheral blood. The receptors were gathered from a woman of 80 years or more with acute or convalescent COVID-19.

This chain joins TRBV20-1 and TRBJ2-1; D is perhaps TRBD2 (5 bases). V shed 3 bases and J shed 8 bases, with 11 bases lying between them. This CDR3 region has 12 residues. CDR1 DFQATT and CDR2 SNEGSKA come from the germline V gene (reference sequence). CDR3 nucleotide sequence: TGCAGTGCTAGTGTGTCTAGCCATGAGCAGTTCTTC. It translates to CSASVSSHEQFF.

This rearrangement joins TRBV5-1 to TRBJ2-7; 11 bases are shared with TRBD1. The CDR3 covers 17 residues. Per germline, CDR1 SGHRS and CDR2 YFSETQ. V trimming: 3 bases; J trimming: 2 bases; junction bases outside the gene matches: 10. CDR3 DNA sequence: TGCGCCAGCAGCTGGGCGATTGGGACAGGGGGGGCCTACGAGCAGTACTTC. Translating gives CASSWAIGTGGAYEQYF. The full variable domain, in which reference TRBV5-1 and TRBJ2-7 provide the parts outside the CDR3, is KAGVTQTPRYLIKTRGQQVTLSCSPISGHRSVSWYQQTPGQGLQFLFEYFSETQRNKGNFPGRFSGRQFSNSRSEMNVSTLELGDSALYLCASSWAIGTGGAYEQYFGPGTRLTVT.

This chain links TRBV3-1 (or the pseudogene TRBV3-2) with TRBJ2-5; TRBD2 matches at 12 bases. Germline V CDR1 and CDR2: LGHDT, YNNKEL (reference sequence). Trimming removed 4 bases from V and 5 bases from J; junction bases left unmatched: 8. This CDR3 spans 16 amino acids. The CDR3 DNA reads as TGTGCCAGCAGCCTAACGACTAGCGGGAGCGGTGAGACCCAGTACTTC. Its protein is CASSLTTSGSGETQYF.

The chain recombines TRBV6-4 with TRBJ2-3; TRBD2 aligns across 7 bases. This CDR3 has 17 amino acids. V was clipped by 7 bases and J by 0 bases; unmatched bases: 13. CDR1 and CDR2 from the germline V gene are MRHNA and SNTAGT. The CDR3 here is CASTGGWDAPSTDTQYF. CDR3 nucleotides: TGTGCCAGCACGGGAGGATGGGACGCCCCTAGCACAGATACGCAGTATTTT.

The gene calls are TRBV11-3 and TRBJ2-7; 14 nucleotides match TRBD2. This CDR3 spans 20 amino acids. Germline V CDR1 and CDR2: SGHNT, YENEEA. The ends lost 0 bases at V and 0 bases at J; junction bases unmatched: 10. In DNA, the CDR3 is TGTGCCAGCAGCTTAGAACGGACTAGCGGGAGGTCCAACCGCTCCTACGAGCAGTACTTC. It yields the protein CASSLERTSGRSNRSYEQYF.

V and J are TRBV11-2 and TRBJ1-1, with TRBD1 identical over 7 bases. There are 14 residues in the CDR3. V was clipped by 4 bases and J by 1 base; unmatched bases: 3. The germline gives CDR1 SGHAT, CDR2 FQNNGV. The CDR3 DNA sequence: TGTGCCAGCAGCTACGGGACAGAGAACACTGAAGCTTTCTTT. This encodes CASSYGTENTEAFF.

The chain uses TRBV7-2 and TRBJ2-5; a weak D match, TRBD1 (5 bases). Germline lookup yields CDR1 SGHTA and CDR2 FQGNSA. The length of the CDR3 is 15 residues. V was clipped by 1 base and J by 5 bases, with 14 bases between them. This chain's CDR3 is CASSLDQGGWETQYF. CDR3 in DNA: TGTGCCAGCAGCTTAGACCAGGGTGGATGGGAGACCCAGTACTTC. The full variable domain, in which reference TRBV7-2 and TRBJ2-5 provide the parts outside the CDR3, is GAGVSQSPSNKVTEKGKDVELRCDPISGHTALYWYRQSLGQGLEFLIYFQGNSAPDKSGLPSDRFSAERTGGSVSTLTIQRTQQEDSAVYLCASSLDQGGWETQYFGPGTRLLVL.

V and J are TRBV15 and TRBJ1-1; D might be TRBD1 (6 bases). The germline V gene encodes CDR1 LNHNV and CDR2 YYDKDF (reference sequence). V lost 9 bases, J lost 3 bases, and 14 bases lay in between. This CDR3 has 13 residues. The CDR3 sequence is CATRTESDTEAFF. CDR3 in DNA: TGTGCCACTAGGACAGAGTCGGACACTGAAGCTTTCTTT.

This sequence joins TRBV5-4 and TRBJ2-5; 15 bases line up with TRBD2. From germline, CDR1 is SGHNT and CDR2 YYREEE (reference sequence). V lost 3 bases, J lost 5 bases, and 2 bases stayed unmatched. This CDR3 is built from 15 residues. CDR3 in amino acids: CASSSGLAGGETQYF. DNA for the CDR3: TGTGCCAGCAGCTCCGGACTAGCGGGGGGGGAGACCCAGTACTTC.

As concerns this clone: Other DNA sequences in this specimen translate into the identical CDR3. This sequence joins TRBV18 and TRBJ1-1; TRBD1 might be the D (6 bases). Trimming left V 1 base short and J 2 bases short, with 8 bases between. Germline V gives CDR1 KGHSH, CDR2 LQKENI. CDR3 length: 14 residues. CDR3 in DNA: TGTGCCAGCTCACCACAAGGGGGAAACACTGAAGCTTTCTTT. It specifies CASSPQGGNTEAFF.

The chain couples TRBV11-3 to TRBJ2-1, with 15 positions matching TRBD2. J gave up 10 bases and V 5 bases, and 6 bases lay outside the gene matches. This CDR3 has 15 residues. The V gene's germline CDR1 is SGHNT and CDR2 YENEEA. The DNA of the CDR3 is TGTGCCAGCAGCCCAGGGACTAGCGGGGGGAAAGAGCAGTTCTTC. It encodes CASSPGTSGGKEQFF.

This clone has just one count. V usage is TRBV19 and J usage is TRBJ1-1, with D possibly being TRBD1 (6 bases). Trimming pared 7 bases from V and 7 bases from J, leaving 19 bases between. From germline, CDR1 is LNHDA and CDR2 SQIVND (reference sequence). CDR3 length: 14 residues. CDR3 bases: TGTGCCAGTACCAAGCAGGGGATTTGGGTTGAAGCTTTCTTT. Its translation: CASTKQGIWVEAFF.

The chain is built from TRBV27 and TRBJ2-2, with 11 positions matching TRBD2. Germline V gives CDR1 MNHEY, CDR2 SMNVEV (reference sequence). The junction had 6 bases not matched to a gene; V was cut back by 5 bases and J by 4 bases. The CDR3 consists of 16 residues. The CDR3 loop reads CASSGSSGRVTGELFF. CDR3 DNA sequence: TGTGCCAGCAGTGGGAGTAGCGGGAGGGTCACCGGGGAGCTGTTTTTT.